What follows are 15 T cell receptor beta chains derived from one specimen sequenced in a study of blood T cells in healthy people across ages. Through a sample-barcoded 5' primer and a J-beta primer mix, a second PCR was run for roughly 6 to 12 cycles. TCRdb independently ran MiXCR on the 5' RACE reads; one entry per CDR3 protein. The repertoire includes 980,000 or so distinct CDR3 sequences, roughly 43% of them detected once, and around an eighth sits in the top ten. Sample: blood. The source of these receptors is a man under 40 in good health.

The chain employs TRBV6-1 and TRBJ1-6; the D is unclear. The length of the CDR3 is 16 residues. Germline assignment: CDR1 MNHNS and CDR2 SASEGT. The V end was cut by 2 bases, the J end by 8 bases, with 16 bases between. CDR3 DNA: TGTGCCAGCAGTGAATCCAGGCGGCACGTCTATTCACCCCTCCACTTT. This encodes CASSESRRHVYSPLHF.

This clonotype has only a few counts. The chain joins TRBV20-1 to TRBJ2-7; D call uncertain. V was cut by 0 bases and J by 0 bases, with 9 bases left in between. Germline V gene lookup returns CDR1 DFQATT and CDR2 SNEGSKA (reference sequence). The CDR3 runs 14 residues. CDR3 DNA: TGCAGTGCTAGAGATCTCGGCCTCTCCTACGAGCAGTACTTC. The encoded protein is CSARDLGLSYEQYF.

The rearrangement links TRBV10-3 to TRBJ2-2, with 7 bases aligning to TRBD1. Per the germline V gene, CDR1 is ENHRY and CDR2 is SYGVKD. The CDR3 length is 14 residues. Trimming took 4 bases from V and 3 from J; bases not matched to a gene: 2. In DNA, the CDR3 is TGTGCCATCAGTGGGGACAGTTACACCGGGGAGCTGTTTTTT. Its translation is CAISGDSYTGELFF.

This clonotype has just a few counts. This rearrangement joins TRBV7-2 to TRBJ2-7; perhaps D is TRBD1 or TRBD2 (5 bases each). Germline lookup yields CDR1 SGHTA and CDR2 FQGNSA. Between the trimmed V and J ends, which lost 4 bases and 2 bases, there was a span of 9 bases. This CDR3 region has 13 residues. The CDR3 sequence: CASSSLGPYEQYF. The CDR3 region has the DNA TGTGCCAGCAGCTCCCTGGGACCCTACGAGCAGTACTTC.

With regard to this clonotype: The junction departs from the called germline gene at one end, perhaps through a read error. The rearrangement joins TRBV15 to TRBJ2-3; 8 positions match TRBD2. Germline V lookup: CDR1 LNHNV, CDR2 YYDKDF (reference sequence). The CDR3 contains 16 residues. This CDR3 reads CVTSRETGGITDTQYF. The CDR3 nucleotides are TGTGTCACCAGCAGAGAGACGGGGGGGATCACAGATACGCAGTATTTT. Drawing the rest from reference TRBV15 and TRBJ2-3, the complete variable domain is DAMVIQNPRYQVTQFGKPVTLSCSQTLNHNVMYWYQQKSSQAPKLLFHYYDKDFNNEADTPDNFQSRRPNTSFCFLDIRSPGLGDTAMYLCVTSRETGGITDTQYFGPGTRLTVL.

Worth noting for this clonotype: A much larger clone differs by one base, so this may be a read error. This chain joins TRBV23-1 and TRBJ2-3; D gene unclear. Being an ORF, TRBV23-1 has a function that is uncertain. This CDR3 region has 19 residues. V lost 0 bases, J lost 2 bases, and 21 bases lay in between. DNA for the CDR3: TGCGCCAGCAGTCAATCTAGTAGACGGTCAGCACGACCCACAGATACGCAGTATTTT. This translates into CASSQSSRRSARPTDTQYF.

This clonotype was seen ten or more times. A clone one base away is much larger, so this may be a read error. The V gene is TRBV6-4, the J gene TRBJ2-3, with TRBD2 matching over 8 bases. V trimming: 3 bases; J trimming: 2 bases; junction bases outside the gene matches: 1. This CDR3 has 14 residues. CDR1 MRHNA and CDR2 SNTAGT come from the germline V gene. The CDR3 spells CASSEAGATDTQYF. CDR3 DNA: TGTGCCAGCAGTGAAGCGGGGGCCACAGATACGCAGTATTTT.

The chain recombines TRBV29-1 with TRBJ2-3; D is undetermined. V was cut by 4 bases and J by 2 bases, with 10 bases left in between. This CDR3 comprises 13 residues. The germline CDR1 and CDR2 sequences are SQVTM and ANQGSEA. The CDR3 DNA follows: TGCAGCGTTGCGCGTGGCTCCACAGATACGCAGTATTTT. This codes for CSVARGSTDTQYF.

The CDR3 coding sequence is TGCAGTGCTAGTTTGCCTGGGGCCAACGTCCTGACTTTC. Residues: CSASLPGANVLTF. The J gene is TRBJ2-6, the V gene TRBV20-1; D gene uncertain. V lost 3 bases and J lost 2, with 5 bases in between. CDR3 length: 13 amino acids. CDR1 DFQATT and CDR2 SNEGSKA come from the germline V gene (reference sequence).

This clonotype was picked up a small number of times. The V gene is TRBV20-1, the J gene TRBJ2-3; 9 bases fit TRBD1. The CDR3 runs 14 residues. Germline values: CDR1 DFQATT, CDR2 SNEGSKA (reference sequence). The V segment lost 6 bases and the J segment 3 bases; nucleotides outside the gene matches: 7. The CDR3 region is CSAPDRGATDTQYF. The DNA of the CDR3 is TGCAGTGCCCCGGACAGGGGTGCGACAGATACGCAGTATTTT.

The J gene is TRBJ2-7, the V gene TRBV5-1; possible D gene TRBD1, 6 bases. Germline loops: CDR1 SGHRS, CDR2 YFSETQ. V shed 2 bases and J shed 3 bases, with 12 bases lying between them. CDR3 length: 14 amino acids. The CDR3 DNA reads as TGCGCCAGCAGCTTTGGGGGCAGGGACTACGAGCAGTACTTC. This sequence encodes CASSFGGRDYEQYF.

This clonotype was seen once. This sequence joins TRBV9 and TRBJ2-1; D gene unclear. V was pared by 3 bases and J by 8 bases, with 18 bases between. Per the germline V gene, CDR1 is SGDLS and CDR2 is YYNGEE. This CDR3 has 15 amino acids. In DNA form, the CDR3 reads TGTGCCAGCAGCGAAAGGGCTCTCAGCCGCGATGAGCAGTTCTTC. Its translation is CASSERALSRDEQFF.

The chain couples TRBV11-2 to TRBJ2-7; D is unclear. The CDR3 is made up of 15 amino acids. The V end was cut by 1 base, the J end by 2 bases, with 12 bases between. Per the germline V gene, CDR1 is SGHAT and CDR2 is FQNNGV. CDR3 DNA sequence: TGTGCCAGCAGCTTAGGTGGCTACCGGACCTACGAGCAGTACTTC. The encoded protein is CASSLGGYRTYEQYF.

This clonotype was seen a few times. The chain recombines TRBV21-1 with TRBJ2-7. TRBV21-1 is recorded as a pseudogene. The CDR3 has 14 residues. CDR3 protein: CASSKGGSSYEQYF. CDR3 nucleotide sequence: TGTGCCAGCAGCAAAGGGGGGAGCTCCTACGAGCAGTACTTC.

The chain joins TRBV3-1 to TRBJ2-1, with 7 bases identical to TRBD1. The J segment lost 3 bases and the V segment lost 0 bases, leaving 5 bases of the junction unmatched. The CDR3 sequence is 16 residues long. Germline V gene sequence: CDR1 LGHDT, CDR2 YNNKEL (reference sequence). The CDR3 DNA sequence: TGTGCCAGCAGCCAAGAAGGGGGCGGAGGCTACAATGAGCAGTTCTTC. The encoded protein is CASSQEGGGGYNEQFF.